This T cell receptor beta chain was captured in a study of CD8 T cells in ankylosing spondylitis. Study-level findings and limits: The clones that were linked to disease were reported to be significantly enriched in matched synovial fluid samples from ankylosing spondylitis patients.

This clonotype was seen repeatedly, ten times or more. Its target is not known. By quantitative 5'-RACE with molecular barcodes, the TCR beta libraries were made. TCRdb used MiXCR to reprocess the 5' RACE reads, holding one entry per CDR3 protein. This sample has some 220,000 distinct CDR3 sequences; roughly a tenth occur once, and the top ten carry 2.6%. This CDR3 spans 13 amino acids. Deletions cut 6 bases from V and 2 bases from J, with 11 bases between. The receptor's source is a male donor with ankylosing spondylitis or in good health (not recorded which). The chain links TRBV12-3 or TRBV12-4 to TRBJ2-7, with D possibly TRBD2 on 5 matching bases. The sample was blood, either unsorted or a sorted T cell fraction (not recorded which). CDR3 sequence (DNA): TGTGCCAGCAGCATAAGCGGCCCCTACGAGCAGTACTTC. Its translation is CASSISGPYEQYF.